A single sample is the source of the 16 T cell receptor beta chains below, sequenced in a study of OX40 agonist ivuxolimab in advanced cancers. Measured with immunoSEQ multiplex PCR; TCRdb has only the in-frame clones, and not every one. The sample has tens of thousands of clones, approximately 91% seen once. Sequencing used CD4+ or CD8+ T cells sorted from blood, obtained in a trial of the OX40 agonist ivuxolimab. These receptors all stem from an adult with an advanced solid tumor such as melanoma, head and neck, liver or kidney cancer.

The rearrangement joins TRBV25-1 to TRBJ1-1, with D possibly matching TRBD1 (6 bases). Trimming removed 4 bases at V and 2 bases at J, with 11 bases between. The CDR3 length is 14 residues. The germline CDR1 and CDR2 sequences are MGHDK and SYGVNS. CDR3 amino acids: CASSVGTPNTEAFF. DNA for the CDR3: TGTGCCAGCAGTGTTGGGACACCAAACACTGAAGCTTTCTTT.

V usage is TRBV13 and J usage is TRBJ2-2; TRBD2 aligns across 10 bases. The CDR3 consists of 17 residues. The V and J ends lost 4 bases and 5 bases, in that order; junction bases with no gene match: 10. CDR1 and CDR2 (germline): PRHDT, FYEKMQ (reference sequence). CDR3 sequence: CASSSQGGSGRTGELFF. In DNA form, the CDR3 reads TGTGCCAGCAGCTCACAGGGGGGTAGCGGGAGGACCGGGGAGCTGTTTTTT.

The chain uses TRBV15 and TRBJ2-7; D is possibly TRBD2 (6 bases). Deletions cut 1 base from V and 6 bases from J, with 19 bases between. The germline gives CDR1 LNHNV, CDR2 YYDKDF (reference sequence). This CDR3 has 16 residues. The CDR3 DNA reads TGTGCCACCAGCAGAGGAGGTCTAGCGCGCTCAACCGAGCAGTACTTC. Translating gives CATSRGGLARSTEQYF.

The V call is TRBV5-1, the J call TRBJ2-5; D call uncertain. Germline V gene data show CDR1 as SGHRS and CDR2 as YFSETQ. Between the trimmed V and J ends, which lost 6 bases and 2 bases, there was a span of 17 bases. This CDR3 comprises 15 residues. The CDR3 DNA sequence: TGCGCCAGCACCCATCTTCGCAGCCAGCAAGAGACCCAGTACTTC. Translation gives CASTHLRSQQETQYF.

The chain recombines TRBV16 with TRBJ2-1; no clear D. The germline gives CDR1 KGHSY, CDR2 FQNENV. This CDR3 region has 12 residues. V was pared by 1 base and J by 7 bases, with 5 bases between. The CDR3 DNA reads TGTGCCAGCAGCCAATTGTTAAATGAGCAGTTCTTC. Protein product: CASSQLLNEQFF.

The rearrangement links TRBV9 to TRBJ1-3; D may be TRBD1 (5 bases). Germline CDR1 is SGDLS and CDR2 is YYNGEE. There are 17 residues in the CDR3. Trimming cost V 3 bases and J 1 base, with 17 bases left between them. DNA for the CDR3: TGTGCCAGCAGCGAGCTCCCGGCAGGGCGGTCTGGAAACACCATATATTTT. Amino acids: CASSELPAGRSGNTIYF. The complete variable domain, with remaining parts taken from reference TRBV9 and TRBJ1-3, reads DSGVTQTPKHLITATGQRVTLRCSPRSGDLSVYWYQQSLDQGLQFLIQYYNGEERAKGNILERFSAQQFPDLHSELNLSSLELGDSALYFCASSELPAGRSGNTIYFGEGSWLTVV.

The chain recombines TRBV14 with TRBJ2-7; the match to TRBD1 covers 8 bases. The V gene's germline CDR1 is SGHDN and CDR2 FVKESK. This CDR3 region has 14 residues. V trimming: 2 bases; J trimming: 3 bases; junction bases outside the gene matches: 3. The CDR3 loop reads CASSQQGAVYEQYF. CDR3 DNA sequence: TGTGCCAGCAGCCAACAGGGGGCCGTCTACGAGCAGTACTTC. The full variable domain, rest sourced from reference TRBV14 and TRBJ2-7, is EAGVTQFPSHSVIEKGQTVTLRCDPISGHDNLYWYRRVMGKEIKFLLHFVKESKQDESGMPNNRFLAERTGGTYSTLKVQPAELEDSGVYFCASSQQGAVYEQYFGPGTRLTVT.

The chain combines TRBV19 with TRBJ2-7, with D perhaps TRBD1 (5 bases). The CDR3 totals 13 residues. V lost 2 bases and J 7 bases, leaving 12 bases between the germline ends. Looked up from germline, CDR1 is LNHDA and CDR2 is SQIVND (reference sequence). The CDR3 nucleotides read TGTGCCAGTAGTATAACTTGGGGCCGTGAGCAGTACTTC. This gives the protein CASSITWGREQYF. Complete variable domain (other parts from reference TRBV19 and TRBJ2-7): DGGITQSPKYLFRKEGQNVTLSCEQNLNHDAMYWYRQDPGQGLRLIYYSQIVNDFQKGDIAEGYSVSREKKESFPLTVTSAQKNPTAFYLCASSITWGREQYFGPGTRLTVT.

The chain couples TRBV29-1 to TRBJ2-7, with 11 bases lining up with TRBD2. This CDR3 has 13 residues. V dropped 7 bases and J dropped 9; count of bases not matched to a gene: 11. The germline V gene has CDR1 SQVTM and CDR2 ANQGSEA. The CDR3 region has the DNA TGCAGCGCCGAGGGACTAGCGGATAAAGGGCAGTACTTC. Translated, it gives CSAEGLADKGQYF.

This chain connects TRBV18 to TRBJ2-7, with 9 positions matching TRBD2. Trimming removed 3 bases from V and 6 bases from J; junction bases left unmatched: 12. The CDR3 runs 16 residues. Germline V gene lookup returns CDR1 KGHSH and CDR2 LQKENI. The CDR3 DNA reads TGTGCCAGCTCACCGAGTATTAGCGGGAGCTTAGTCGAGCAGTACTTC. This encodes CASSPSISGSLVEQYF. The full variable domain, with the rest looked up from reference TRBV18 and TRBJ2-7, is NAGVMQNPRHLVRRRGQEARLRCSPMKGHSHVYWYRQLPEEGLKFMVYLQKENIIDESGMPKERFSAEFPKEGPSILRIQQVVRGDSAAYFCASSPSISGSLVEQYFGPGTRLTVT.

The V gene is TRBV7-9, the J gene TRBJ2-2; D gene uncertain. The CDR3 spans 13 residues. Germline V gives CDR1 SEHNR, CDR2 FQNEAQ (reference sequence). The V and J ends lost 2 bases and 4 bases respectively, with 5 bases between them. In nucleotides, the CDR3 is TGTGCCAGCAGCTTATACCCCACCGGGGAGCTGTTTTTT. It is translated as CASSLYPTGELFF.

The CDR3 region has the DNA TGTGCCAGCAGCGTAGACTTGTCCTACGAGCAGTACTTC. Translated, it gives CASSVDLSYEQYF. This chain connects TRBV9 to TRBJ2-7; D is unresolved. Trimming removed 0 bases at V and 1 base at J, with 5 bases between. Germline CDR1 reads SGDLS; CDR2 reads YYNGEE. This CDR3 is built from 13 residues.

V is TRBV6-1 and J is TRBJ1-6; D is ambiguous. Germline V gives CDR1 MNHNS, CDR2 SASEGT. Trimming pared 2 bases from V and 10 bases from J, leaving 15 bases between. This CDR3 has 15 residues. The CDR3 spells CASSEQWVLSSPLHF. The CDR3 nucleotides are TGTGCCAGCAGTGAACAGTGGGTCCTATCATCACCCCTCCACTTT.

The chain couples TRBV6-1 to TRBJ2-7, with 12 bases that match TRBD2. This CDR3 spans 15 amino acids. J was trimmed by 6 bases and V by 4 bases; bases with no gene match: 7. CDR1 and CDR2 from the germline V gene are MNHNS and SASEGT. This CDR3 reads CASSALAGGFVEQYF. CDR3 bases: TGTGCCAGCAGTGCACTAGCGGGAGGCTTTGTCGAGCAGTACTTC.

The chain recombines TRBV5-4 with TRBJ2-1, with D perhaps matching TRBD2 (5 bases). This CDR3 contains 13 residues. Looked up from germline, CDR1 is SGHNT and CDR2 is YYREEE (reference sequence). Deletions cut 0 bases from V and 5 bases from J, with 6 bases between. CDR3 DNA: TGTGCCAGCAGCTTGGTACTAGACAATGAGCAGTTCTTC. It specifies CASSLVLDNEQFF.

This clone appeared once. CDR3 sequence: CASSLGRAPPTNYGYTF. CDR3 DNA sequence: TGTGCCAGCAGTTTGGGCAGAGCCCCCCCAACTAACTATGGCTACACCTTC. The chain carries TRBV27 and TRBJ1-2; D gene unclear. V lost 3 bases, J lost 0 bases, and 17 bases lay in between. The CDR3 is 17 residues long. Per germline, CDR1 MNHEY and CDR2 SMNVEV (reference sequence).